This T cell receptor (beta chain) was captured in a study of response to subunit inactivated influenza vaccine. The sample holds many counts of this clonotype. The CDR3 sequence is 16 residues long. The trim removed 5 bases at V and 1 base at J, leaving 8 bases unmatched. The germline V gene has CDR1 SEHNR and CDR2 FQNEAQ (reference sequence). TCRdb reprocessed the RT-PCR reads with MiXCR, giving one entry per CDR3 protein. The sample has 150,000 to 200,000 distinct CDR3 sequences, about 12% seen once. These sequences were also reported in another study, on T cells expressing NK-cell markers. That paper states: As the method of synthesis, 5'RACE template switching with UMIs yielded TCR beta cDNA.

V gene TRBV7-9 combines with J gene TRBJ2-3; 8 bases fit TRBD2. This TCR derives from a man aged 50-59 years who received an inactivated influenza vaccine. The input for sequencing was CD8+ T cells sorted from PBMCs, taken roughly 12 days after vaccination. The CDR3 DNA reads TGTGCCAGCAGCCGTTGGACTAGCAGGGGCACAGATACGCAGTATTTT. Translating gives CASSRWTSRGTDTQYF.